One and the same sample provided the 15 T cell receptor beta chains below, sequenced in a study of cytomegalovirus exposure and HLA in healthy donors. In the PCR, 60 Vbeta and 13 Jbeta primers were used. The method was immunoSEQ multiplex PCR; TCRdb's version includes in-frame clones alone and lacks a portion of them. Among about 180,000 clones listed, 60% to 80% were seen once. Sequencing was carried out using PBMCs. The receptor set was obtained from a man aged 60-69 years in good health and CMV-seronegative.

The V gene is TRBV30, the J gene TRBJ2-1; D is unresolved. V lost 4 bases, J lost 8 bases, and 15 bases lay in between. The CDR3 contains 13 residues. The germline CDR1 and CDR2 sequences are GTSNPN and SVGIG (reference sequence). The CDR3 DNA reads TGTGCCTGGACGTGTTCGAGTTGCTATGAGCAGTTCTTC. Amino acid sequence: CAWTCSSCYEQFF.

A word on this clone: Sequence at one end of the junction differs from germline and may be a read error. The chain links TRBV27 to TRBJ1-5, with 8 bases lining up with TRBD1. Germline V gene data show CDR1 as MNHEY and CDR2 as SMNVEV (reference sequence). The CDR3 contains 15 residues. The CDR3 here is CASSDRGLSNQPQNF. The DNA of the CDR3 is TGTGCCAGCAGTGACAGGGGATTGAGCAATCAGCCCCAGAATTTT.

The CDR3 DNA sequence: TGTGCCAGCAGCGATACAGGGGGCTATGGCTACACCTTC. This sequence encodes CASSDTGGYGYTF. The chain recombines TRBV9 with TRBJ1-2, with 8 positions matching TRBD1. Germline lookup yields CDR1 SGDLS and CDR2 YYNGEE. J lost 4 bases, V lost 3 bases, and 2 bases had no gene match. The CDR3 covers 13 residues.

The rearrangement uses TRBV19 and TRBJ1-1; a possible D gene is TRBD1 (5 bases). The ends were cut back, 4 bases at V and 4 bases at J, with 10 bases in the middle. The CDR3 consists of 13 residues. CDR1 is LNHDA, CDR2 SQIVND, per germline (reference sequence). CDR3 DNA: TGTGCCAGTAGTAGGTCGGGGGGCACTGAAGCTTTCTTT. Translated: CASSRSGGTEAFF.

This clone was recorded at least ten times. The rearrangement uses TRBV29-1 and TRBJ1-4, with 11 nucleotides matching TRBD1. This CDR3 region has 12 residues. The germline V gene encodes CDR1 SQVTM and CDR2 ANQGSEA. The trim removed 7 bases at V and 8 bases at J, leaving 3 bases unmatched. CDR3 protein: CSAGQGAEKLFF. CDR3 nucleotides: TGCAGCGCTGGACAGGGGGCGGAAAAACTGTTTTTT.

The table lists this clone with a few counts. The rearrangement uses TRBV6-5 and TRBJ1-2, with TRBD1 matching over 8 bases. V lost 3 bases and J lost 2; bases outside the gene matches: 5. The CDR3 runs to 15 residues. CDR1 is MNHEY and CDR2 is SVGAGI in the germline V gene. The CDR3 reads CASSYYGTGNYGYTF. CDR3 nucleotides: TGTGCCAGCAGTTATTATGGGACAGGCAACTATGGCTACACCTTC.

The J gene is TRBJ1-2, the V gene TRBV5-4, with D possibly TRBD1 on 5 matching bases. V dropped 4 bases and J dropped 0 bases, with 7 bases sitting between them. Germline CDR1 SGHNT, CDR2 YYREEE (reference sequence). This CDR3 region has 13 residues. The CDR3 loop is CASSAQANYGYTF. CDR3 in DNA: TGTGCCAGCAGCGCACAGGCTAACTATGGCTACACCTTC.

The genes are TRBV29-1 and TRBJ1-1; 8 positions match TRBD1. The CDR3 length is 12 residues. The germline V gene has CDR1 SQVTM and CDR2 ANQGSEA. V trimming: 6 bases; J trimming: 1 base; junction bases outside the gene matches: 1. The CDR3 loop reads CSVGQGNTEAFF. In nucleotides, the CDR3 is TGCAGCGTCGGACAGGGGAACACTGAAGCTTTCTTT.

Note on this clone: At one end the junction does not follow the germline gene, possibly because of a read error. V is TRBV9 and J is TRBJ1-2; D remains ambiguous. The V gene's germline CDR1 is SGDLS and CDR2 YYNGEE. This CDR3 has 15 residues. The CDR3: CASSVSGEGIYRYTF. The CDR3 DNA is TGTGCCAGCAGCGTGTCCGGGGAGGGCATCTATCGCTACACCTTC.

The V call is TRBV7-9, the J call TRBJ1-1; 8 bases match TRBD1. From germline, CDR1 is SEHNR and CDR2 FQNEAQ (reference sequence). The junction had 5 bases not matched to a gene; V was cut back by 8 bases and J by 0 bases. CDR3 length equals 14 residues. The CDR3 DNA sequence: TGTGCCAGCGGGACAGGCGCCATGAACACTGAAGCTTTCTTT. This codes for CASGTGAMNTEAFF.

This clone was picked up one time. The gene calls are TRBV4-1 and TRBJ1-3; possible D gene TRBD1, 6 bases. Germline lookup yields CDR1 MGHRA and CDR2 YSYEKL. V lost 2 bases and J lost 2, with 13 bases in between. The CDR3 extends over 16 amino acids. CDR3 amino acids: CASSQRSRGTGNTIYF. DNA for the CDR3: TGCGCCAGCAGCCAAAGGAGCAGGGGAACTGGAAACACCATATATTTT.

The rearrangement links TRBV6-1 to TRBJ2-2, with 7 positions matching TRBD2. The CDR3 has 14 residues. Germline assignment: CDR1 MNHNS and CDR2 SASEGT. V lost 4 bases, J lost 8 bases, and 7 bases stayed unmatched. In DNA, the CDR3 is TGTGCCAGCAGTGCTTCTAGCGGACTAGGGGAGCTGTTTTTT. Protein sequence: CASSASSGLGELFF.

The chain couples TRBV7-9 to TRBJ1-1; no clear D gene. Germline values: CDR1 SEHNR, CDR2 FQNEAQ (reference sequence). CDR3 length equals 14 residues. The V end was cut by 3 bases, the J end by 1 base, with 9 bases between. CDR3 loop: CASSFSPPNTEAFF. The CDR3 nucleotides read TGTGCCAGCAGCTTTAGCCCTCCGAACACTGAAGCTTTCTTT.

The chain links TRBV7-2 to TRBJ2-7; the match to TRBD2 covers 10 bases. V was clipped by 4 bases and J by 4 bases; unmatched bases: 7. CDR3 length: 15 residues. The germline gives CDR1 SGHTA, CDR2 FQGNSA. CDR3 sequence: CASSSSGSAPYEQYF. CDR3 in DNA: TGTGCCAGCAGCTCTAGCGGGAGTGCACCATACGAGCAGTACTTC.

The V gene is TRBV9, the J gene TRBJ2-1; D remains ambiguous. V was cut by 1 base and J by 3 bases, with 5 bases left in between. The CDR3 runs to 13 residues. Germline V gene sequence: CDR1 SGDLS, CDR2 YYNGEE. CDR3 sequence (DNA): TGTGCCAGCAGCGTATACAGCTACAATGAGCAGTTCTTC. Translating it yields CASSVYSYNEQFF.